These 26 T cell receptor beta chains share one sample of origin, sequenced in a study of beta chain bispecific antibodies for T cell cancers. Either OKT3 anti-CD3 antibody or CD3/CD28 beads expanded T cells from blood mononuclear cells over about three days. Their cognate antigens are unknown. In TCRdb, the 5' RACE reads were re-called with MiXCR into one record per CDR3 protein. Of approximately 15,000 distinct CDR3 sequences listed, about 2.2% are singletons. Overall study results and limits: Most targeted TRBV signal came from the leukemia cell line cells, not normal T cells.

Sequences were obtained from healthy donor T cells cultured with leukemia cells. These receptor sequences come from a human donor in good health. Some clones in this sample may be carry-over from other donors' samples.

There are many counts of this clonotype. J is TRBJ2-6 and V is TRBV5-1, with 8 bases fitting TRBD2. Unmatched junction bases numbered 5, after V lost 0 bases and J lost 0 bases. The germline V gene encodes CDR1 SGHRS and CDR2 YFSETQ. This CDR3 contains 18 residues. The CDR3 DNA sequence: TGCGCCAGCAGCTTGGTACTAGCGGTGAACTCTGGGGCCAACGTCCTGACTTTC. It yields the protein CASSLVLAVNSGANVLTF.

The chain carries TRBV7-9 and TRBJ2-7, with TRBD2 identical over 9 bases. The length of the CDR3 is 14 residues. V was clipped by 4 bases and J by 2 bases; unmatched bases: 3. Per the germline V gene, CDR1 is SEHNR and CDR2 is FQNEAQ (reference sequence). CDR3 sequence reads: CASSSGLAAYEQYF. DNA of the CDR3: TGTGCCAGCAGCTCGGGACTAGCCGCCTACGAGCAGTACTTC.

At least ten counts were recorded for this clonotype. This chain uses TRBV28 with TRBJ2-6; 7 bases are shared with TRBD1. Unmatched junction bases numbered 8, after V lost 2 bases and J lost 4 bases. Germline V gene lookup returns CDR1 MDHEN and CDR2 SYDVKM. The CDR3 has 17 amino acids. The CDR3 region has the DNA TGTGCCAGCAGTTTAGGACAGGAGAGCTTCGGGGCCAACGTCCTGACTTTC. Encoded protein: CASSLGQESFGANVLTF.

In its sample, this clonotype ranks as large. The chain combines TRBV12-3 or TRBV12-4 with TRBJ2-7; 11 bases are shared with TRBD1. V gave up 5 bases and J gave up 4 bases; unmatched junction bases: 7. CDR3 length: 15 amino acids. The CDR3 coding sequence is TGTGCCAGCAGTCCCCGGACAGGGGGCCGGTACGAGCAGTACTTC. As protein: CASSPRTGGRYEQYF.

This clonotype appeared many times. The rearrangement joins TRBV19 to TRBJ2-1; perhaps D is TRBD1 or TRBD2 (5 bases each). Germline V gene sequence: CDR1 LNHDA, CDR2 SQIVND (reference sequence). The V gene lost 6 bases and the J gene lost 0 bases, with 9 bases spanning the gap. The CDR3 is 14 amino acids. CDR3 residues: CASRAGSSYNEQFF. DNA for the CDR3: TGTGCCAGTAGGGCAGGGAGCTCCTACAATGAGCAGTTCTTC.

This clonotype has ten or more counts. The V call is TRBV7-9, the J call TRBJ1-2, with D tentatively TRBD1 (5 bases). CDR3 length: 12 residues. Germline V gene sequence: CDR1 SEHNR, CDR2 FQNEAQ (reference sequence). Trimming removed 2 bases at V and 9 bases at J, with 10 bases between. DNA for the CDR3: TGTGCCAGCAGCTTACTACAGGAAAGCTACACCTTC. Its protein product is CASSLLQESYTF.

This clonotype was observed at least ten times. This chain connects TRBV5-4 to TRBJ2-7; 7 bases are shared with TRBD2. The CDR3 runs 15 residues. V dropped 4 bases and J dropped 7; count of bases not matched to a gene: 14. CDR1 is SGHNT and CDR2 is YYREEE in the germline V gene (reference sequence). The CDR3 is CASSAYGTIVGEQYF. Written as DNA, the CDR3 is TGTGCCAGCAGCGCCTACGGGACTATCGTAGGGGAGCAGTACTTC.

This clonotype was seen repeatedly, ten times or more. This chain links TRBV6-5 with TRBJ2-7; the match to TRBD2 covers 13 bases. This CDR3 spans 16 amino acids. The junction had 7 bases not matched to a gene; V was cut back by 3 bases and J by 5 bases. Germline-derived CDR1 and CDR2 are MNHEY and SVGAGI. CDR3 region: CASSYLKLAGGHEQYF. The CDR3 nucleotides read TGTGCCAGCAGTTATCTCAAACTAGCGGGGGGGCACGAGCAGTACTTC.

This clonotype is labeled medium-sized. The chain employs TRBV12-3 or TRBV12-4 and TRBJ2-7; TRBD1 matches at 7 bases. V lost 5 bases and J lost 2; bases outside the gene matches: 3. The CDR3 has 13 amino acids. DNA for the CDR3: TGTGCCAGCAGTACCCAGGGGGCCTACGAGCAGTACTTC. Residues: CASSTQGAYEQYF.

This clonotype was detected ten times or more. V usage is TRBV6-1 and J usage is TRBJ2-7; D possibly corresponds to TRBD1 (6 bases). V was trimmed by 5 bases and J by 4 bases, leaving 12 bases between them. Germline values: CDR1 MNHNS, CDR2 SASEGT. The CDR3 consists of 13 residues. CDR3 DNA: TGTGCCAGCAGTCAGGGGTTTGGATACGAGCAGTACTTC. Its protein is CASSQGFGYEQYF.

This clonotype was counted at least ten times. The V and J genes are TRBV3-1 and TRBJ2-3; unclear D gene. Germline loops: CDR1 LGHDT, CDR2 YNNKEL (reference sequence). The V end was cut by 1 base, the J end by 4 bases, with 12 bases between. The CDR3 sequence is 15 residues long. In DNA, the CDR3 is TGTGCCAGCAGCCAAGGTTCAGGCCCGGCAGATACGCAGTATTTT. As protein: CASSQGSGPADTQYF.

This clonotype was counted ten times or more. The genes are TRBV5-1 and TRBJ1-5; TRBD1 might be the D (5 bases). Germline values: CDR1 SGHRS, CDR2 YFSETQ. V gave up 4 bases and J gave up 4 bases, with 15 bases separating them. This CDR3 region has 15 residues. CDR3 coding DNA: TGCGCCAGCAGCCCGGGACCTCCGGATAATCAGCCCCAGCATTTT. Translating it yields CASSPGPPDNQPQHF.

This clonotype was seen many times. V and J are TRBV6-5 and TRBJ1-5; perhaps TRBD1 as D (6 bases). Trimming took off 5 bases at V and 0 bases at J, with 17 bases between the two ends. CDR1 is MNHEY and CDR2 is SVGAGI in the germline V gene. The CDR3 totals 17 residues. The CDR3 is CASSANWDIYSNQPQHF. The CDR3 DNA sequence: TGTGCCAGCAGTGCTAACTGGGACATATATAGCAATCAGCCCCAGCATTTT.

This clonotype was recorded at least ten times. The rearrangement uses TRBV12-3 or TRBV12-4 and TRBJ1-2; TRBD1 aligns across 7 bases. This CDR3 spans 13 amino acids. V lost 6 bases, J lost 7 bases, and 8 bases stayed unmatched. CDR3 protein: CASSTWDSRGYTF. DNA for the CDR3: TGTGCCAGCAGCACTTGGGACAGCCGTGGCTACACCTTC.

This clonotype was found many times. The CDR3 DNA sequence: TGTGCCACACTGACTAGCGGGGCTTACACAGATACGCAGTATTTT. This translates into CATLTSGAYTDTQYF. The chain uses TRBV7-9 and TRBJ2-3; 11 bases are a match to TRBD2. The V segment lost 10 bases and the J segment 2 bases; nucleotides outside the gene matches: 8. CDR3 length: 15 residues. The V gene's germline CDR1 is SEHNR and CDR2 FQNEAQ (reference sequence).

This clonotype was seen at least ten times. The gene calls are TRBV19 and TRBJ2-1, with D possibly TRBD2 on 6 matching bases. The germline CDR1 and CDR2 sequences are LNHDA and SQIVND (reference sequence). Trimming removed 8 bases from V and 4 bases from J, with 9 bases in between. This CDR3 is 12 amino acids long. In DNA form, the CDR3 reads TGTGCCAGTCGAGGAGGGTACAATGAGCAGTTCTTC. Amino acids: CASRGGYNEQFF. The complete variable domain, with remaining parts taken from reference TRBV19 and TRBJ2-1, reads DGGITQSPKYLFRKEGQNVTLSCEQNLNHDAMYWYRQDPGQGLRLIYYSQIVNDFQKGDIAEGYSVSREKKESFPLTVTSAQKNPTAFYLCASRGGYNEQFFGPGTRLTVL.

Sample share makes this clonotype medium-sized. The chain employs TRBV10-3 and TRBJ2-5; TRBD2 matches 13 bases. Germline V lookup: CDR1 ENHRY, CDR2 SYGVKD. Trimming took 6 bases from V and 3 from J; bases not matched to a gene: 4. The CDR3 sequence is 15 residues long. DNA of the CDR3: TGTGCCATCAGCCGCGGACTAGCGGGGGAAGAGACCCAGTACTTC. This gives the protein CAISRGLAGEETQYF.

This clonotype has only a few counts. The rearrangement uses TRBV19 and TRBJ1-2; no firm D call. Trimming took 4 bases from V and 0 from J, leaving 12 bases between them. Germline V CDR1 and CDR2: LNHDA, SQIVND (reference sequence). The CDR3 has 15 amino acids. CDR3 residues: CASSNLASPNYGYTF. In DNA, the CDR3 is TGTGCCAGTAGTAATTTGGCATCTCCTAACTATGGCTACACCTTC.

This clonotype was recorded many times. V gene TRBV11-2 combines with J gene TRBJ1-1; 9 bases agree with TRBD1. The CDR3 is made up of 13 amino acids. Looked up from germline, CDR1 is SGHAT and CDR2 is FQNNGV. Trimming took 5 bases from V and 6 from J; bases not matched to a gene: 4. The CDR3 loop reads CASSLTGGSEAFF. The CDR3 DNA reads as TGTGCCAGCAGCCTAACAGGGGGCTCTGAAGCTTTCTTT.

This clonotype was counted at least ten times. The rearrangement joins TRBV5-4 to TRBJ2-5; the D gene is possibly TRBD1 (5 bases). This CDR3 is built from 12 residues. CDR1 SGHNT and CDR2 YYREEE come from the germline V gene (reference sequence). Deletions cut 7 bases from V and 1 base from J, with 8 bases between. The CDR3 is CASAQGQETQYF. CDR3 coding DNA: TGTGCCAGCGCCCAGGGCCAAGAGACCCAGTACTTC.

Many counts were recorded for this clonotype. The chain is built from TRBV2 and TRBJ1-5; tentatively, D is TRBD1 (5 bases). This CDR3 contains 15 residues. The ends were cut back, 7 bases at V and 3 bases at J, with 16 bases in the middle. Germline V gene lookup returns CDR1 SNHLY and CDR2 FYNNEI. The CDR3 loop reads CASTDAGAYNQPQHF. In DNA form, the CDR3 reads TGTGCCAGCACCGACGCCGGGGCCTACAATCAGCCCCAGCATTTT.

Many counts were recorded for this clonotype. For the CDR3, the DNA is TGTGCCAGCAGCCCCCGGAAGGGCCATTTCCAGCAGTACTTC. Encoded protein: CASSPRKGHFQQYF. The V and J genes are TRBV27 and TRBJ2-7, with D hard to call. The CDR3 runs 14 residues. Germline V lookup: CDR1 MNHEY, CDR2 SMNVEV (reference sequence). Trimming shortened V by 6 bases and J by 8 bases, and 20 bases separated the two germline ends.

There are many counts of this clonotype. This chain uses TRBV12-3 or TRBV12-4 with TRBJ2-1; D is tentatively TRBD1 or TRBD2 (5 bases each). Trimming removed 6 bases at V and 8 bases at J, with 17 bases between. The CDR3 length is 14 residues. This chain's CDR3 is CASSARGPGDEQFF. Written as DNA, the CDR3 is TGTGCCAGCAGCGCCCGGGGCCCCGGCGATGAGCAGTTCTTC.

The sample holds many counts of this clonotype. The V gene is TRBV5-1, the J gene TRBJ2-7, with 8 bases lining up with TRBD1. There are 15 residues in the CDR3. Germline loops: CDR1 SGHRS, CDR2 YFSETQ. The V and J ends lost 0 bases and 0 bases, in that order; junction bases with no gene match: 2. The CDR3 region is CASSLDRGTSYEQYF. The CDR3 DNA sequence: TGCGCCAGCAGCTTGGACAGGGGGACCTCCTACGAGCAGTACTTC.

This clonotype was detected many times. The J gene is TRBJ1-5, the V gene TRBV27; D is unresolved. CDR1 MNHEY and CDR2 SMNVEV come from the germline V gene (reference sequence). The V gene lost 2 bases and the J gene lost 3 bases, with 8 bases spanning the gap. This CDR3 spans 14 amino acids. The CDR3 bases are TGTGCCAGCAGTTTAGCCGGGTCCAATCAGCCCCAGCATTTT. Translation: CASSLAGSNQPQHF.

In its sample, this clonotype is medium-sized. The CDR3 spells CSASGPREGYTF. The CDR3 nucleotides are TGCAGCGCGTCCGGGCCCCGGGAAGGCTACACCTTC. The chain carries TRBV29-1 and TRBJ1-2; D gene uncertain. The germline V and J ends were trimmed by 7 bases and 8 bases, with 17 bases remaining between them. The CDR3 has 12 residues. From germline, CDR1 is SQVTM and CDR2 ANQGSEA.